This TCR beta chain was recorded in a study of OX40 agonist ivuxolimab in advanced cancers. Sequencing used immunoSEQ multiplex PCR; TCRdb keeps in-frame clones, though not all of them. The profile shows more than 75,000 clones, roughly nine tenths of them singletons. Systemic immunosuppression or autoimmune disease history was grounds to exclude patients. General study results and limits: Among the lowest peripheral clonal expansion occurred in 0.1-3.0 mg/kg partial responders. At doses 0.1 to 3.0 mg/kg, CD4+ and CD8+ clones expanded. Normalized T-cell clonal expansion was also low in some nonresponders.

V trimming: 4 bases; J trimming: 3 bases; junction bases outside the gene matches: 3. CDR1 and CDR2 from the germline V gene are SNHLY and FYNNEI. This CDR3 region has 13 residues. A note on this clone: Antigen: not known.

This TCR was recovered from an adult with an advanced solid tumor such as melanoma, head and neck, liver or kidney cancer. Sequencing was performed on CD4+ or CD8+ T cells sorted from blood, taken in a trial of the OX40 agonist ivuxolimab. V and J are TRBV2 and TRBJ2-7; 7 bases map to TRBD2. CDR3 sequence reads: CASSAGRSYEQYF. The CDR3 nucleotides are TGTGCCAGCAGTGCCGGGAGGAGCTACGAGCAGTACTTC.